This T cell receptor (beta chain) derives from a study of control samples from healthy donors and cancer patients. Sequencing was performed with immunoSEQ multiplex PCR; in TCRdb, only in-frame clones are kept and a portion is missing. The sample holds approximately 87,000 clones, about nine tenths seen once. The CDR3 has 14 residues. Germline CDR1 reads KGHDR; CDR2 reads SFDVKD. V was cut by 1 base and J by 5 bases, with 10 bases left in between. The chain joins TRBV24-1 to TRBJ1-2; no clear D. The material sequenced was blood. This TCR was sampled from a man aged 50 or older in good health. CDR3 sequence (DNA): TGTGCCACCAGTGATTTCGCCATTAGTTATGGCTACACCTTC. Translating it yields CATSDFAISYGYTF.